Below are 28 T cell receptor beta chains sequenced from a single sample in a study of blood T cell repertoires in COVID-19. Sequencing was performed with immunoSEQ multiplex PCR; in TCRdb, only in-frame clones are kept and a portion is missing. The table lists tens of thousands of clones, 80% of them singletons. Sequenced material: peripheral blood. These receptors were obtained from a woman aged 80 or over with acute or convalescent COVID-19.

The DNA of the CDR3 is TGTGCCTGGTCACAGGGTGGTCATCAGCCCCAGCATTTT. Its translation: CAWSQGGHQPQHF. The rearrangement links TRBV30 to TRBJ1-5; the D gene is possibly TRBD1 (6 bases). CDR1 GTSNPN and CDR2 SVGIG come from the germline V gene (reference sequence). Trimming removed 5 bases at V and 5 bases at J, with 13 bases between. This CDR3 region has 13 residues.

The chain is built from TRBV6-5 and TRBJ2-7; 10 bases fit TRBD2. V dropped 0 bases and J dropped 1; count of bases not matched to a gene: 3. Germline CDR1 reads MNHEY; CDR2 reads SVGAGI. This CDR3 spans 16 amino acids. The CDR3, as DNA: TGTGCCAGCAGTTACTCGGGACTAGCGCGGTCCTACGAGCAGTACTTC. It is translated as CASSYSGLARSYEQYF.

The V call is TRBV7-9, the J call TRBJ1-2; D may be TRBD1 (5 bases). With 3 bases removed from V and 1 base from J, the gap between germline ends came to 15 bases. CDR1 is SEHNR and CDR2 is FQNEAQ in the germline V gene (reference sequence). This CDR3 spans 16 amino acids. The CDR3: CASSFAYRTRNYGYTF. CDR3 sequence (DNA): TGTGCCAGCAGCTTTGCCTACAGGACCCGTAACTATGGCTACACCTTC.

The V and J genes are TRBV6-6 and TRBJ2-6, with 9 bases matching TRBD1. CDR1 MNHNY and CDR2 SVGAGI come from the germline V gene (reference sequence). Losses at the gene ends were 5 bases for V and 0 bases for J; bases not matched to a gene: 5. This CDR3 has 17 residues. This CDR3 is CASSLTGGNSGANVLTF. As DNA, the CDR3 is TGTGCCAGCAGTCTGACAGGGGGAAACTCTGGGGCCAACGTCCTGACTTTC.

This rearrangement joins TRBV2 to TRBJ2-2; D might be TRBD2 (6 bases). The germline V gene has CDR1 SNHLY and CDR2 FYNNEI. CDR3 length: 17 amino acids. Deletions cut 4 bases from V and 4 bases from J, with 19 bases between. This chain's CDR3 is CASSGAPGTFFTGELFF. Here the CDR3 DNA reads TGTGCCAGCAGTGGAGCCCCCGGGACTTTCTTCACCGGGGAGCTGTTTTTT.

The chain recombines TRBV28 with TRBJ2-1, with 12 bases identical to TRBD2. The CDR3 spans 19 residues. The germline V gene encodes CDR1 MDHEN and CDR2 SYDVKM. V shed 1 base, J shed 7 bases, and the junction held 14 bases outside the gene matches. This CDR3 reads CASSLFPTSGRRVGNEQFF. DNA for the CDR3: TGTGCCAGCAGTTTATTCCCCACTAGCGGGAGGAGGGTAGGGAATGAGCAGTTCTTC.

This chain uses TRBV7-9 with TRBJ2-2; D not resolved. The germline CDR1 and CDR2 sequences are SEHNR and FQNEAQ (reference sequence). V shed 8 bases and J shed 7 bases, with 5 bases lying between them. This CDR3 has 10 residues. The CDR3 bases are TGTGCCAGCCGTATCGGGGAGCTGTTTTTT. This gives the protein CASRIGELFF.

This clone was counted a single time. The CDR3 region is CASSLKARSEAFF. For the CDR3, the DNA is TGTGCCAGCAGCTTAAAGGCGAGGTCTGAAGCTTTCTTT. This sequence joins TRBV7-2 and TRBJ1-1; no reliable D call. CDR1 and CDR2 from the germline V gene are SGHTA and FQGNSA. V was cut by 2 bases and J by 6 bases, with 10 bases left in between. This CDR3 spans 13 amino acids. The complete variable domain, with remaining parts taken from reference TRBV7-2 and TRBJ1-1, reads GAGVSQSPSNKVTEKGKDVELRCDPISGHTALYWYRQSLGQGLEFLIYFQGNSAPDKSGLPSDRFSAERTGGSVSTLTIQRTQQEDSAVYLCASSLKARSEAFFGQGTRLTVV.

The chain employs TRBV20-1 and TRBJ1-2; D is possibly TRBD1 (6 bases). The CDR3 contains 14 residues. CDR1 and CDR2 (germline): DFQATT, SNEGSKA (reference sequence). V lost 4 bases and J 7 bases, leaving 19 bases between the germline ends. The CDR3 reads CSAIEYGEGGGYTF. CDR3 DNA sequence: TGCAGTGCTATTGAGTACGGGGAAGGGGGTGGCTACACCTTC.

The chain joins TRBV1 to TRBJ2-2; the table's TRBD2 call for D was not verified on the DNA. TRBV1 is classified as a pseudogene. The CDR3 is 18 residues long. Here the CDR3 reads CTSSQDQSGGSNTGELFF. CDR3 nucleotide sequence: TGCACCAGCAGCCAAGATCAGAGCGGGGGGTCGAACACCGGGGAGCTGTTTTTT.

This chain links TRBV11-2 with TRBJ2-5, with 11 bases identical to TRBD2. Losses at the gene ends were 4 bases for V and 4 bases for J; bases not matched to a gene: 8. The CDR3 contains 16 residues. Germline V gene data show CDR1 as SGHAT and CDR2 as FQNNGV. The CDR3 reads CASSSAPGLAGETQYF. The CDR3 coding sequence is TGTGCCAGCAGCTCGGCCCCTGGACTAGCGGGAGAGACCCAGTACTTC.

This clone has a single count. The chain has TRBV18 and TRBJ2-3; a weak D match, TRBD2 (6 bases). Trimming stripped 3 bases from V and 1 base from J, with 14 bases between. Germline V gives CDR1 KGHSH, CDR2 LQKENI. The CDR3 covers 16 residues. The CDR3 DNA sequence: TGTGCCAGCTCACCGCTCCCTGGCGGGGGCACAGATACGCAGTATTTT. This gives the protein CASSPLPGGGTDTQYF.

The chain is built from TRBV19 and TRBJ2-2; TRBD2 matches 11 bases. This CDR3 has 16 amino acids. The V gene end was trimmed by 5 bases and the J gene end by 4 bases; junction bases not matched to a gene: 6. The germline V gene has CDR1 LNHDA and CDR2 SQIVND (reference sequence). The CDR3 DNA is TGTGCCAGTAGTTTACTAGCGGGGGCCCTCACCGGGGAGCTGTTTTTT. Residues: CASSLLAGALTGELFF.

The genes are TRBV5-6 and TRBJ2-1; TRBD2 agrees at 8 bases. The CDR3 length is 15 residues. The germline gives CDR1 SGHDT, CDR2 YYEEEE. V gave up 0 bases and J gave up 7 bases; unmatched junction bases: 6. This CDR3 is CASSLVAGGKNEQFF. The CDR3, as DNA: TGTGCCAGCAGCTTGGTGGCGGGAGGAAAGAATGAGCAGTTCTTC.

This clone was seen just once. The chain employs TRBV23-1 and TRBJ2-6; possibly TRBD2 for D (5 bases). TRBV23-1 is filed as an ORF, its function uncertain. V was clipped by 7 bases and J by 2 bases, with 15 bases between them. This CDR3 spans 16 amino acids. The CDR3 coding sequence is TGCGCCAGCATAGTGACGGGAATAACTGGGGCCAACGTCCTGACTTTC. Translation: CASIVTGITGANVLTF.

V is TRBV19 and J is TRBJ2-1; D perhaps matches TRBD2 (6 bases). The V gene's germline CDR1 is LNHDA and CDR2 SQIVND (reference sequence). This CDR3 has 14 residues. The V gene lost 5 bases and the J gene lost 3 bases, with 11 bases spanning the gap. The CDR3 nucleotides read TGTGCCAGTAGTTTCTTAGCGGTCTACAATGAGCAGTTCTTC. This codes for CASSFLAVYNEQFF. Full variable domain (missing parts from reference TRBV19 and TRBJ2-1): DGGITQSPKYLFRKEGQNVTLSCEQNLNHDAMYWYRQDPGQGLRLIYYSQIVNDFQKGDIAEGYSVSREKKESFPLTVTSAQKNPTAFYLCASSFLAVYNEQFFGPGTRLTVL.

In DNA form, the CDR3 reads TGTGCCAGCAGTGGACTACGGGGAGAAGTGGGCTACACCTTC. Translated, it gives CASSGLRGEVGYTF. V and J are TRBV25-1 and TRBJ1-2, with D uncertain. The CDR3 spans 14 residues. CDR1 is MGHDK, CDR2 SYGVNS, per germline. The ends were cut back, 4 bases at V and 8 bases at J, with 17 bases in the middle.

The J gene is TRBJ2-1, the V gene TRBV4-1; possibly TRBD1 for D (6 bases). The germline V gene encodes CDR1 MGHRA and CDR2 YSYEKL. The CDR3 consists of 19 residues. V was clipped by 2 bases and J by 0 bases, with 20 bases between them. The CDR3 DNA is TGCGCCAGCAGCCAATCTACCCTAGGACAGTGGAGCTCCTACAATGAGCAGTTCTTC. This sequence encodes CASSQSTLGQWSSYNEQFF.

This clone was seen just once. The gene calls are TRBV5-4 and TRBJ2-5, with 8 nucleotides matching TRBD2. CDR1 is SGHNT and CDR2 is YYREEE in the germline V gene (reference sequence). The V and J ends lost 3 bases and 6 bases, in that order; junction bases with no gene match: 10. CDR3 length: 15 amino acids. The CDR3 region is CASSSGTSRIKTQYF. In nucleotides, the CDR3 is TGTGCCAGCAGCTCCGGGACTAGTCGAATAAAGACCCAGTACTTC.

The V gene is TRBV19, the J gene TRBJ2-2, with TRBD2 matching over 8 bases. The junction had 2 bases not matched to a gene; V was cut back by 4 bases and J by 4 bases. The CDR3 sequence is 14 residues long. Germline values: CDR1 LNHDA, CDR2 SQIVND (reference sequence). This CDR3 reads CASSSGRTTGELFF. CDR3 DNA sequence: TGTGCCAGTAGTAGCGGGAGGACCACCGGGGAGCTGTTTTTT.

The rearrangement joins TRBV19 to TRBJ1-6; D ambiguous. CDR3 length: 14 residues. Germline CDR1 and CDR2: LNHDA and SQIVND (reference sequence). V lost 6 bases to trimming and J lost 9 bases, with 15 bases between them. CDR3 nucleotide sequence: TGTGCCAGTAGCAAGGGAGTTTATGGTTCACCCCTCCACTTT. This codes for CASSKGVYGSPLHF.

The chain has TRBV12-3 or TRBV12-4 and TRBJ1-4; D gene uncertain. V was pared by 5 bases and J by 7 bases, with 11 bases between. This CDR3 spans 13 amino acids. CDR3 sequence reads: CASSKRQREKLFF. In DNA, the CDR3 is TGTGCCAGCAGTAAGCGGCAACGTGAAAAACTGTTTTTT.

This clone was seen a handful of times. This rearrangement joins TRBV6-5 to TRBJ2-7; a possible D gene is TRBD2 (6 bases). Germline CDR1 is MNHEY and CDR2 is SVGAGI. This CDR3 has 12 amino acids. V dropped 10 bases and J dropped 7 bases, with 17 bases sitting between them. As DNA, the CDR3 is TGTGCCACCAAGGGTAGCGGACCAGAGCAGTACTTC. This translates into CATKGSGPEQYF.

J is TRBJ2-6 and V is TRBV5-1; 7 nucleotides line up with TRBD1. CDR1 SGHRS and CDR2 YFSETQ come from the germline V gene. V lost 4 bases to trimming and J lost 0 bases; unmatched junction nucleotides: 7. The CDR3 runs 17 residues. The chain's CDR3 is CASSMGQSYSGANVLTF. CDR3 coding DNA: TGCGCCAGCAGCATGGGACAGTCCTACTCTGGGGCCAACGTCCTGACTTTC.

This clone was seen ten or more times. The chain uses TRBV19 and TRBJ1-2, with D maybe TRBD1 (5 bases). Germline V CDR1 and CDR2: LNHDA, SQIVND (reference sequence). Trimming cost V 4 bases and J 8 bases, with 14 bases left between them. The CDR3 is 13 amino acids. The CDR3 bases are TGTGCCAGTAGTAAGGGCAGGGAGGAAGGCTACACCTTC. Protein product: CASSKGREEGYTF. Drawing the rest from reference TRBV19 and TRBJ1-2, the complete variable domain is DGGITQSPKYLFRKEGQNVTLSCEQNLNHDAMYWYRQDPGQGLRLIYYSQIVNDFQKGDIAEGYSVSREKKESFPLTVTSAQKNPTAFYLCASSKGREEGYTFGSGTRLTVV.

A single count supports this clone. The chain recombines TRBV7-2 with TRBJ2-5; 7 bases align to TRBD2. Germline trimming cut 3 bases from V and 5 bases from J; bases unmatched to any gene: 6. This CDR3 is 14 amino acids long. CDR1 is SGHTA and CDR2 is FQGNSA in the germline V gene. The CDR3 sequence: CASSLAGVRETQYF. The CDR3 DNA sequence: TGTGCCAGCAGCTTGGCGGGAGTTAGGGAGACCCAGTACTTC.

The rearrangement links TRBV5-1 to TRBJ2-3; 11 nucleotides align to TRBD2. Germline CDR1 reads SGHRS; CDR2 reads YFSETQ. The CDR3 has 19 amino acids. Trimming at V came to 1 base and at J to 2 bases, leaving 12 bases not matched to a gene. CDR3 DNA sequence: TGCGCCAGCAGCTTGATCGGGGTGAGACTAGCGGGGAACACAGATACGCAGTATTTT. Translating it yields CASSLIGVRLAGNTDTQYF.

This chain links TRBV21-1 with TRBJ2-1; the D call of TRBD2 is as the table states it, not checked on the DNA. TRBV21-1 is a pseudogene segment. This CDR3 region has 15 residues. In DNA, the CDR3 is TGTGCCAGCAGCAGTAGCGGGAGTTCCTACAATGAGCAGTTCTTC. Translation gives CASSSSGSSYNEQFF.